One sample yielded the 22 T cell receptor beta chains listed below, sequenced in a study of early T cells in non-severe SARS-CoV-2 infection. TCRdb redid the calling of the 5' RACE reads with MiXCR, one entry per CDR3 protein. The sample lists approximately 50,000 distinct CDR3 sequences; 7.7% were seen once. Sequencing was carried out using whole blood. These TCRs come from an adult who was a healthcare worker with PCR-confirmed SARS-CoV-2 infection or an uninfected control (not recorded which).

This clonotype was recorded only once. This may come from a read error, since a much larger clone is one base off. The chain couples TRBV20-1 to TRBJ1-6; D gene ambiguous. V was shortened by 6 bases and J by 1 base, with 16 bases between the two germline ends. Germline V gene data show CDR1 as DFQATT and CDR2 as SNEGSKA (reference sequence). CDR3 size: 16 residues. The chain's CDR3 is CSALDGERSYNSPLHF. CDR3 in DNA: TGCAGTGCATTGGACGGGGAGAGATCCTATAATTCACCCCTCCACTTT.

The V and J genes are TRBV6-1 and TRBJ1-6, with no clear D. Germline CDR1 is MNHNS and CDR2 is SASEGT. The V end was cut by 4 bases, the J end by 0 bases, with 7 bases between. The CDR3 is 15 amino acids. The CDR3 spells CASSGGSSYNSPLHF. For the CDR3, the DNA is TGTGCCAGCAGTGGTGGGAGCTCCTATAATTCACCCCTCCACTTT.

This clonotype occurred many times. The chain carries TRBV11-2 and TRBJ1-6; 7 bases are a match to TRBD1. Looked up from germline, CDR1 is SGHAT and CDR2 is FQNNGV. V shed 6 bases, J shed 9 bases, and the junction held 8 bases outside the gene matches. CDR3 length equals 14 residues. CDR3 DNA: TGTGCCAGCAGAAAGACAGGGAGTAGTTCACCCCTCCACTTT. Translating it yields CASRKTGSSSPLHF.

This clonotype was observed at least ten times. The chain joins TRBV20-1 to TRBJ2-1; no definite D call. Germline V gene data show CDR1 as DFQATT and CDR2 as SNEGSKA (reference sequence). The CDR3 totals 14 residues. Deletions cut 2 bases from V and 4 bases from J, with 12 bases between. The CDR3 is CSARRDTPYNEQFF. As DNA, the CDR3 is TGCAGTGCTAGACGTGACACCCCTTACAATGAGCAGTTCTTC.

In its sample, this clonotype was seen many times. V gene TRBV6-2 or TRBV6-3 combines with J gene TRBJ2-3; D tentatively fits TRBD1 or TRBD2 (7 bases each). The ends were cut back, 8 bases at V and 1 base at J, with 10 bases in the middle. CDR1 MNHEY and CDR2 SVGEGT come from the germline V gene. The CDR3 is made up of 13 amino acids. The CDR3 DNA reads TGTGCCAGCGGGAGGGGGCGCACAGATACGCAGTATTTT. It specifies CASGRGRTDTQYF.

This clonotype was counted ten times or more. V usage is TRBV20-1 and J usage is TRBJ2-5; D not certain. The CDR3 runs to 12 residues. Germline values: CDR1 DFQATT, CDR2 SNEGSKA (reference sequence). Trimming took off 0 bases at V and 5 bases at J, with 7 bases between the two ends. CDR3 residues: CSAREGSETQYF. CDR3 DNA sequence: TGCAGTGCTAGAGAAGGCTCGGAGACCCAGTACTTC.

This clonotype was seen at least ten times. V is TRBV20-1 and J is TRBJ2-3; TRBD1 aligns across 10 bases. The CDR3 spans 16 residues. V was pared by 5 bases and J by 3 bases, with 11 bases of the junction left unmatched. The V gene's germline CDR1 is DFQATT and CDR2 SNEGSKA (reference sequence). The CDR3 reads CSAPARGTGVTDTQYF. The CDR3 DNA is TGCAGTGCTCCAGCTAGGGGGACAGGGGTGACAGATACGCAGTATTTT.

This clonotype came up many times. This chain links TRBV7-9 with TRBJ1-1; TRBD1 agrees at 9 bases. This CDR3 comprises 15 residues. The germline V gene has CDR1 SEHNR and CDR2 FQNEAQ (reference sequence). V lost 0 bases and J lost 8; bases outside the gene matches: 7. This CDR3 is CASSLAEGQGREAFF. The CDR3 DNA reads TGTGCCAGCAGCTTAGCAGAGGGACAGGGAAGAGAAGCTTTCTTT.

V and J are TRBV3-2 and TRBJ2-5; TRBD2, as called in the table, went unchecked against the DNA. TRBV3-2 is designated a pseudogene. The CDR3 runs to 16 residues. The CDR3 DNA is TGTGCCAGCAGCCAGGTTGGAGGGAATAACCAAGAGACCCAGTACTTC. The encoded protein is CASSQVGGNNQETQYF.

This clonotype was observed many times. The CDR3 region is CASSGGGIYNSPLHF. The CDR3 bases are TGTGCCAGCAGCGGCGGAGGGATTTATAATTCACCCCTCCACTTT. J is TRBJ1-6 and V is TRBV5-4; D not resolved. Germline-derived CDR1 and CDR2 are SGHNT and YYREEE (reference sequence). This CDR3 spans 15 amino acids. With 4 bases removed from V and 4 bases from J, the gap between germline ends came to 12 bases.

The table lists this clonotype with many counts. The V gene is TRBV29-1, the J gene TRBJ1-2; 7 bases are shared with TRBD1. CDR1 and CDR2 from the germline V gene are SQVTM and ANQGSEA. This CDR3 is built from 12 residues. V lost 5 bases and J lost 3; bases outside the gene matches: 3. As DNA, the CDR3 is TGCAGCGTTAACCAGGGGGACTATGGCTACACCTTC. Encoded protein: CSVNQGDYGYTF.

This clonotype was observed at least ten times. V and J are TRBV29-1 and TRBJ2-1, with TRBD1 matching over 7 bases. The CDR3 runs 13 residues. V shed 7 bases and J 4 bases; nucleotides not matched to a gene: 7. CDR1 SQVTM and CDR2 ANQGSEA come from the germline V gene. The CDR3 nucleotides are TGCAGCGCCTCCCGGGACAGATACAATGAGCAGTTCTTC. As protein: CSASRDRYNEQFF.

The genes are TRBV7-6 and TRBJ2-3; D not certain. The CDR3 is made up of 15 amino acids. V lost 1 base and J 2 bases, leaving 10 bases between the germline ends. The germline gives CDR1 SGHVS, CDR2 FNYEAQ. DNA of the CDR3: TGTGCCAGCAGCTTAGTCGGGCAGAACACAGATACGCAGTATTTT. Its protein is CASSLVGQNTDTQYF.

This clonotype has a count of ten or more. CDR3 DNA sequence: TGCAGCGTTGGGGGCAGGACAAACTATGGCTACACCTTC. Translated, it gives CSVGGRTNYGYTF. This chain connects TRBV29-1 to TRBJ1-2; TRBD1 is a possible D gene (5 bases). V was pared by 4 bases and J by 2 bases, with 11 bases between. The CDR3 spans 13 residues. Germline assignment: CDR1 SQVTM and CDR2 ANQGSEA.

There are many counts of this clonotype. The rearrangement uses TRBV28 and TRBJ1-2, with 9 bases fitting TRBD1. Germline trimming cut 4 bases from V and 9 bases from J; bases unmatched to any gene: 9. Germline CDR1 is MDHEN and CDR2 is SYDVKM. The CDR3 is 14 residues long. This CDR3 reads CASSSQTGGTSYTF. CDR3 DNA: TGTGCCAGCAGTTCTCAGACAGGGGGTACTAGCTACACCTTC.

V and J are TRBV12-3 or TRBV12-4 and TRBJ2-1; D is unclear. This CDR3 is 14 amino acids long. With 1 base removed from V and 6 bases from J, the gap between germline ends came to 10 bases. The CDR3 here is CASSLGPRSNEQFF. CDR3 bases: TGTGCCAGCAGTTTAGGGCCGCGTAGCAATGAGCAGTTCTTC.

This clonotype was observed at least ten times. The rearrangement uses TRBV5-1 and TRBJ1-1, with D perhaps TRBD1 (6 bases). V lost 0 bases, J lost 2 bases, and 8 bases lay in between. CDR1 and CDR2 (germline): SGHRS, YFSETQ. CDR3 size: 14 residues. In nucleotides, the CDR3 is TGCGCCAGCAGCTTGGGGGGGCTAAACACTGAAGCTTTCTTT. This gives the protein CASSLGGLNTEAFF.

The rearrangement uses TRBV29-1 and TRBJ1-2; D is uncertain. The CDR3 has 13 residues. The V and J ends lost 6 bases and 4 bases respectively, with 15 bases between them. The germline V gene has CDR1 SQVTM and CDR2 ANQGSEA. CDR3 DNA: TGCAGCGTCTTGATTGGTGACTTCTATGGCTACACCTTC. Translating gives CSVLIGDFYGYTF.

This clonotype appeared many times. The gene calls are TRBV27 and TRBJ2-7; D remains unclear. CDR1 and CDR2 (germline): MNHEY, SMNVEV (reference sequence). Deletions cut 0 bases from V and 3 bases from J, with 9 bases between. The CDR3 contains 14 residues. The CDR3, as DNA: TGTGCCAGCAGTTTATCGCCCCGTCTCTACGAGCAGTACTTC. Protein sequence: CASSLSPRLYEQYF.

This clonotype was seen at least ten times. This sequence joins TRBV6-1 and TRBJ1-4; TRBD1 agrees at 8 bases. Germline CDR1 and CDR2: MNHNS and SASEGT. The CDR3 loop spans 13 amino acids. Trimming cost V 10 bases and J 7 bases; bases outside gene matches: 8. CDR3 nucleotide sequence: TGTGCCACCGCGCCGGACAGGGCTGAAAAACTGTTTTTT. As protein: CATAPDRAEKLFF.

This clonotype was picked up a small number of times. The chain employs TRBV2 and TRBJ1-1; D possibly corresponds to TRBD1 (6 bases). V gave up 5 bases and J gave up 4 bases, with 11 bases separating them. Germline V gives CDR1 SNHLY, CDR2 FYNNEI. The CDR3 covers 13 residues. CDR3 region: CASSIQGPTEAFF. The CDR3 DNA sequence: TGTGCCAGCAGTATACAGGGTCCCACTGAAGCTTTCTTT.

This clonotype has more than one count but fewer than ten. The DNA for the CDR3 is TGTGCCTGGAAACCGGGACAGGGGACTTCCTACGAGCAGTACTTC. Residues: CAWKPGQGTSYEQYF. This rearrangement joins TRBV30 to TRBJ2-7; 10 bases match TRBD1. CDR3 length: 15 residues. J gave up 1 base and V 4 bases, and 7 bases lay outside the gene matches. Germline lookup yields CDR1 GTSNPN and CDR2 SVGIG (reference sequence).